This entry describes one T cell receptor beta chain. This entry comes from a study of response to subunit inactivated influenza vaccine. TCRdb redid the calling of the RT-PCR reads with MiXCR, one entry per CDR3 protein. Here the sample spans just under 550,000 distinct CDR3 sequences, 20% to 25% being singletons. Germline assignment: CDR1 SGHRS and CDR2 YFSETQ. This CDR3 has 16 amino acids. The V gene lost 3 bases and the J gene lost 2 bases, with 18 bases spanning the gap. This sample also appeared in a second study, on T cells expressing NK-cell markers. That study adds: Making the TCR beta cDNA relied on 5'RACE template switching with UMIs.

The chain couples TRBV5-1 to TRBJ2-7, with D perhaps TRBD1 or TRBD2 (5 bases each). This TCR was recovered from a man in his fifties or sixties who received an inactivated influenza vaccine. The material sequenced was CD4+ T cells sorted from PBMCs, taken roughly 12 days after vaccination. Written as DNA, the CDR3 is TGCGCCAGCAGCTGGGGGTCGGCGCAGGGAGCCTACGAGCAGTACTTC. It specifies CASSWGSAQGAYEQYF.